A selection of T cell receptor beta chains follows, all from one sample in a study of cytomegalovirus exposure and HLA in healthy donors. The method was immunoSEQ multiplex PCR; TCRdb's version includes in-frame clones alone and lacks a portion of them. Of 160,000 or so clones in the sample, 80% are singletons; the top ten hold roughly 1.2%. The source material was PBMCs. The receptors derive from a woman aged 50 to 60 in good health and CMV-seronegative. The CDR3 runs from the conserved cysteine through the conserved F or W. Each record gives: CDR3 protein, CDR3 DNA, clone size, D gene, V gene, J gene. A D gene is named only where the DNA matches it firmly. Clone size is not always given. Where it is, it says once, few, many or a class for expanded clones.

CASRRGSGANVLTF	TGCGCCAGCAGGCGCGGTTCTGGGGCCAACGTCCTGACTTTC	.	.	TRBV5-1	TRBJ2-6
CASSVGQGSAEQYF	TGTGCCAGCAGCGTAGGACAGGGGTCTGCCGAGCAGTACTTC	.	TRBD1	TRBV11-3	TRBJ2-7
CASSRQQGSGNTIYF	TGCGCCAGCAGCCGCCAACAGGGCTCTGGAAACACCATATATTTT	.	.	TRBV4-3	TRBJ1-3
CASSLGTGGMGNTIYF	TGTGCCAGCAGCTTAGGGACAGGGGGCATGGGAAACACCATATATTTT	.	TRBD1	TRBV7-2	TRBJ1-3
CASSDGTGSTDTQYF	TGTGCCAGCAGTGACGGGACAGGATCCACAGATACGCAGTATTTT	medium-sized	TRBD1	TRBV6-4	TRBJ2-3
CASSVVGQGTEAFF	TGTGCCAGCAGCGTAGTAGGCCAGGGGACTGAAGCTTTCTTT	once	.	TRBV9	TRBJ1-1
CASSLGRAGDGELFF	TGCGCCAGCAGCCTAGGACGGGCCGGGGACGGGGAGCTGTTTTTT	.	.	TRBV5-1	TRBJ2-2
CASTPTPMDTQYF	TGTGCCAGCACCCCTACCCCCATGGATACGCAGTATTTT	.	.	TRBV6-1	TRBJ2-3
CASSQGANYGYTF	TGTGCCAGCAGCCAAGGAGCTAACTATGGCTACACCTTC	.	.	TRBV14	TRBJ1-2
CASSLAWADTEAFF	TGTGCCAGCAGTTTAGCATGGGCAGACACTGAAGCTTTCTTT	.	.	TRBV27	TRBJ1-1
CASSLSGLGRGQGVPGNTIYF	TGTGCCAGCAGTTTATCGGGTTTAGGTCGGGGACAGGGGGTGCCTGGAAACACCATATATTTT	.	TRBD1	TRBV28	TRBJ1-3
CASSLNLAGHNEQFF	TGCGCCAGCAGCTTGAACCTAGCGGGACACAATGAGCAGTTCTTC	.	TRBD2	TRBV5-1	TRBJ2-1
CASSSAGTVQETQYF	TGTGCCAGCAGCTCCGCCGGGACAGTGCAAGAGACCCAGTACTTC	.	TRBD1	TRBV7-6	TRBJ2-5
CASSPTQDGTEAFF	TGTGCCAGCTCACCCACACAAGATGGCACTGAAGCTTTCTTT	.	.	TRBV18	TRBJ1-1
CASSLGHRDQPQHF	TGTGCCAGCAGCTTGGGCCACAGAGATCAGCCCCAGCATTTT	.	.	TRBV5-5	TRBJ1-5
CASSLEVRVNQPQHF	TGTGCCAGCAGTCTGGAGGTTAGGGTTAATCAGCCCCAGCATTTT	.	.	TRBV7-2	TRBJ1-5
CASSLEQGANEKLFF	TGTGCCAGCAGCCTGGAACAGGGGGCAAACGAAAAACTGTTTTTT	.	TRBD1	TRBV7-9	TRBJ1-4
CASSFQGRSEKLFF	TGTGCCAGCAGTTTTCAGGGAAGGAGTGAAAAACTGTTTTTT	.	.	TRBV27	TRBJ1-4
CASSQPAGGRGTQYF	TGCGCCAGCAGCCAACCCGCGGGGGGTCGTGGGACCCAGTACTTC	.	TRBD2	TRBV4-1	TRBJ2-5
CASSPVAGGLYNEQFF	TGTGCCAGCAGCCCCGTAGCGGGGGGGTTGTACAATGAGCAGTTCTTC	.	TRBD2	TRBV11-3	TRBJ2-1
CASRQLGDRVGREQFF	TGTGCCAGCAGGCAATTGGGAGACAGGGTTGGTCGGGAGCAGTTCTTC	.	TRBD1	TRBV2	TRBJ2-1
CASSYSGGVSYNEQFF	TGTGCCAGCAGTTACTCTGGCGGGGTGTCCTACAATGAGCAGTTCTTC	.	.	TRBV6-5	TRBJ2-1
CASSYPLPGDGEKQFF	TGTGCCAGCAGCTACCCTCTACCAGGGGATGGGGAAAAACAGTTCTTC	.	.	TRBV6-6	TRBJ2-1
CATSGPARGGPNEKLFF	TGTGCCACCAGCGGCCCTGCCAGAGGGGGACCAAATGAAAAACTGTTTTTT	.	.	TRBV15	TRBJ1-4
CASSRGGQGYYEQYF	TGTGCCAGCAGCCGGGGGGGACAGGGCTACTACGAGCAGTACTTC	.	.	TRBV5-5	TRBJ2-7
CASSPGRSNEQFF	TGTGCCAGCTCACCCGGCAGGTCCAATGAGCAGTTCTTC	.	.	TRBV18	TRBJ2-1
CASSISGGRVSNQPQHF	TGTGCCAGTAGTATTAGTGGTGGCAGGGTGTCGAATCAGCCCCAGCATTTT	.	.	TRBV19	TRBJ1-5
CACDRGSETQYF	TGTGCCTGCGACAGGGGGTCGGAGACCCAGTACTTC	once	TRBD1	TRBV30	TRBJ2-5
CASSQEISGVIRDTQYF	TGCGCCAGCAGCCAAGAGATTAGCGGGGTGATTAGGGATACGCAGTATTTT	.	TRBD2	TRBV4-3	TRBJ2-3
CASSAITGTSGSNGELFF	TGTGCCAGCAGCGCAATTACCGGGACTAGCGGGAGTAACGGGGAGCTGTTTTTT	.	TRBD2	TRBV7-2	TRBJ2-2
CASSVGQVVTEAFF	TGTGCCAGCAGCGTGGGACAGGTGGTCACTGAAGCTTTCTTT	.	TRBD1	TRBV2	TRBJ1-1
CASKEGLAGLDEQFF	TGTGCCAGCAAGGAGGGACTAGCGGGATTGGATGAGCAGTTCTTC	.	TRBD2	TRBV27	TRBJ2-1
CASSLTRGAAGGPGYEQYF	TGTGCCAGCAGCCTCACGCGTGGGGCAGCGGGAGGGCCGGGTTACGAGCAGTACTTC	.	TRBD2	TRBV27	TRBJ2-7
CASSLTREMVYEQYF	TGTGCCAGCAGTCTTACCAGGGAAATGGTCTACGAGCAGTACTTC	.	.	TRBV7-9	TRBJ2-7
CASSLPGAYNSPLHF	TGTGCCAGCAGCTTACCAGGGGCCTATAATTCACCCCTCCACTTT	.	.	TRBV7-9	TRBJ1-6
CSAMLGDTIYF	TGCAGTGCTATGCTAGGAGACACCATATATTTT	.	.	TRBV20-1	TRBJ1-3
CASSPPQGEQYF	TGTGCCAGCAGTCCCCCCCAGGGGGAGCAGTACTTC	.	.	TRBV6-5	TRBJ2-7
CASSAGTSLFDTQYF	TGTGCCAGCAGCGCGGGGACTAGCCTGTTCGATACGCAGTATTTT	.	TRBD2	TRBV5-6	TRBJ2-3
CASSIEAGGTLYEQYF	TGTGCCAGTAGTATAGAAGCAGGGGGGACCCTCTACGAGCAGTACTTC	once	.	TRBV19	TRBJ2-7
CASSLSNYGYTF	TGTGCCAGCAGCCTTTCTAACTATGGCTACACCTTC	.	.	TRBV6-1	TRBJ1-2
CATSVWRDSNQPQHF	TGTGCCACCAGCGTTTGGAGGGATAGCAATCAGCCCCAGCATTTT	few	.	TRBV15	TRBJ1-5
CASSQAQAGANSPLHF	TGCGCCAGCAGCCAAGCCCAGGCGGGTGCAAATTCGCCCCTCCACTTT	.	.	TRBV4-3	TRBJ1-6
CASSLRGIPGNTIYF	TGTGCCAGCAGTTTAAGGGGAATACCGGGAAACACCATATATTTT	.	.	TRBV28	TRBJ1-3
CASSPDLTSGDNEQFF	TGTGCCAGCTCACCCGACTTGACTAGCGGTGACAATGAGCAGTTCTTC	.	TRBD2	TRBV18	TRBJ2-1
CASRGTGLGTGELFF	TGTGCCAGCAGGGGGACAGGGCTTGGGACCGGGGAGCTGTTTTTT	.	TRBD1	TRBV5-4	TRBJ2-2
CASSVERESNGEQFF	TGTGCCAGCAGCGTAGAGCGGGAGAGTAATGGCGAGCAGTTCTTC	.	TRBD2	TRBV9	TRBJ2-1
CASSVVSTSGSDTQYF	TGTGCCAGCAGCGTAGTTTCCACTAGCGGGAGCGATACGCAGTATTTT	.	TRBD2	TRBV9	TRBJ2-3
CASSIAGSPLHF	TGTGCCAGCAGTATTGCGGGTTCACCCCTCCACTTT	.	.	TRBV2	TRBJ1-6
CAWSAARGYEQYF	TGTGCCTGGAGTGCGGCACGGGGCTACGAGCAGTACTTC	.	.	TRBV30	TRBJ2-7
CATTSDSAGLETQYF	TGTGCCACCACCTCAGACAGCGCGGGACTGGAGACCCAGTACTTC	once	.	TRBV19	TRBJ2-5
CASSGLKDFGYTF	TGTGCCAGCAGTGGACTTAAGGACTTTGGCTACACCTTC	.	.	TRBV6-1	TRBJ1-2
CASRHGTSGSYEQYF	TGTGCCAGCAGACACGGGACTAGCGGATCCTACGAGCAGTACTTC	.	TRBD2	TRBV6-5	TRBJ2-7
CASKPSFARPYEQYF	TGTGCCAGCAAACCGTCATTCGCACGTCCCTACGAGCAGTACTTC	.	.	TRBV6-5	TRBJ2-7
CASSYPRGEQYF	TGTGCCAGCAGTTACCCTCGGGGCGAGCAGTACTTC	once	.	TRBV6-6	TRBJ2-7
CASSLGLAGLDTQYF	TGTGCCAGCAGCTTGGGACTAGCGGGATTAGATACGCAGTATTTT	.	TRBD2	TRBV5-4	TRBJ2-3
CASSLGPTGELFF	TGTGCCAGCAGTTTAGGGCCCACCGGGGAGCTGTTTTTT	.	.	TRBV27	TRBJ2-2
CASSFQLRGGNQPQHF	TGTGCCAGCAGCTTCCAGCTGCGGGGGGGAAACCAGCCCCAGCATTTT	.	.	TRBV7-8	TRBJ1-5